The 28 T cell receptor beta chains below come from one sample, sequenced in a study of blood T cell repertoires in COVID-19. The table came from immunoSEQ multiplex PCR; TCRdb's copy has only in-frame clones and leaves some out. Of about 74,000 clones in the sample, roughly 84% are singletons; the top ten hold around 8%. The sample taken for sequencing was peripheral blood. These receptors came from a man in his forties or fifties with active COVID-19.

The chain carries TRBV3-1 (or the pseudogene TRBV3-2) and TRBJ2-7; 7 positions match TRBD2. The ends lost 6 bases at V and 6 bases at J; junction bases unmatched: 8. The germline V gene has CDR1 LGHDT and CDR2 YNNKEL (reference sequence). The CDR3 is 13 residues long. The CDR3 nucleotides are TGTGCCAGCAGGCCGGCCGGGGGGATCGAGCAGTACTTC. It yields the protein CASRPAGGIEQYF.

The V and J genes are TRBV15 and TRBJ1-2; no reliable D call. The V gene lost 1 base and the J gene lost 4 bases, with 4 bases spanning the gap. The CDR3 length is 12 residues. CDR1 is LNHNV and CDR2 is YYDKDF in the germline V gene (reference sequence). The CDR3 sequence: CATSRGPYGYTF. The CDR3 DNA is TGTGCCACCAGCAGAGGGCCCTATGGCTACACCTTC.

This chain's CDR3 is CASSIGGFASLRNTIYF. CDR3 DNA sequence: TGTGCCAGTAGTATAGGAGGTTTTGCGAGCTTACGAAACACCATATATTTT. This chain connects TRBV19 to TRBJ1-3; D is ambiguous. Germline CDR1 reads LNHDA; CDR2 reads SQIVND (reference sequence). V was trimmed by 1 base and J by 5 bases, leaving 18 bases between them. The CDR3 extends over 17 amino acids. The full variable domain, with the rest looked up from reference TRBV19 and TRBJ1-3, is DGGITQSPKYLFRKEGQNVTLSCEQNLNHDAMYWYRQDPGQGLRLIYYSQIVNDFQKGDIAEGYSVSREKKESFPLTVTSAQKNPTAFYLCASSIGGFASLRNTIYFGEGSWLTVV.

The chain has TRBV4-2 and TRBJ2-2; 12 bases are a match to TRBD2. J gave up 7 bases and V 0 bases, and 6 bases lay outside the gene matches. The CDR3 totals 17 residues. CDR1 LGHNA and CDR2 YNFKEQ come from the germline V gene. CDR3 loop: CASSQEVTSGSGGELFF. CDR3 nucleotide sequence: TGTGCCAGCAGCCAAGAGGTGACTAGCGGGAGTGGCGGGGAGCTGTTTTTT.

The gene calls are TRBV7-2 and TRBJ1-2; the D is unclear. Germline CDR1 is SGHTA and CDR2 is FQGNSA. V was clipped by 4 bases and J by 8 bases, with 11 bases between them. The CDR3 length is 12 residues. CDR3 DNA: TGTGCCAGCAGCTCCCTCGGGGAAGGCTACACCTTC. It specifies CASSSLGEGYTF.

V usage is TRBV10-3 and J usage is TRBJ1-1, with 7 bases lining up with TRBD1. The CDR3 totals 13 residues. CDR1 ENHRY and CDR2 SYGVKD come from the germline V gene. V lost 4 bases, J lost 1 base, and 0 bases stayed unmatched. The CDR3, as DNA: TGTGCCATCAGTGGGACAGGGAACACTGAAGCTTTCTTT. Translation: CAISGTGNTEAFF.

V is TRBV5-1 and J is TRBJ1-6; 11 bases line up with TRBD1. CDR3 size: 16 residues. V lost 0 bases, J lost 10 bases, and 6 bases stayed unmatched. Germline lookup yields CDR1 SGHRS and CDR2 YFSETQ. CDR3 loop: CASSLDLGTGGSPLHF. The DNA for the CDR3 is TGCGCCAGCAGCTTGGATTTAGGGACAGGGGGATCACCCCTCCACTTT.

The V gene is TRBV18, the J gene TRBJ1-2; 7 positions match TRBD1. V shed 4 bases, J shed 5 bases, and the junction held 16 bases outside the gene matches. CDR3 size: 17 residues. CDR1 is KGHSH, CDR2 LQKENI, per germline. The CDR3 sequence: CASSRDSRVVALYGYTF. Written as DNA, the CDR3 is TGTGCCAGCTCACGGGACAGCCGAGTAGTGGCCCTTTATGGCTACACCTTC. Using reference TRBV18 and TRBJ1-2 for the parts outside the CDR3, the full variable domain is NAGVMQNPRHLVRRRGQEARLRCSPMKGHSHVYWYRQLPEEGLKFMVYLQKENIIDESGMPKERFSAEFPKEGPSILRIQQVVRGDSAAYFCASSRDSRVVALYGYTFGSGTRLTVV.

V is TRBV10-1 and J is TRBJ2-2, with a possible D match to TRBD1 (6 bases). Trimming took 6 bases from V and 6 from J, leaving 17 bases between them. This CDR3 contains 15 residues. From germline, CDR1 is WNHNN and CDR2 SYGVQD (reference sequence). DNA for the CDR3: TGCGCCAGCAGCGATACTCAGGGGTGGGCCGGGGAGCTGTTTTTT. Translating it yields CASSDTQGWAGELFF.

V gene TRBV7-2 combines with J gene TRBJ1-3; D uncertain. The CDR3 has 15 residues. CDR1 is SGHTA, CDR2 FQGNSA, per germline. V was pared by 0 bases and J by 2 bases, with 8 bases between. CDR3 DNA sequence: TGTGCCAGCAGCTTAGCAGCCGCTACTGGAAACACCATATATTTT. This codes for CASSLAAATGNTIYF.

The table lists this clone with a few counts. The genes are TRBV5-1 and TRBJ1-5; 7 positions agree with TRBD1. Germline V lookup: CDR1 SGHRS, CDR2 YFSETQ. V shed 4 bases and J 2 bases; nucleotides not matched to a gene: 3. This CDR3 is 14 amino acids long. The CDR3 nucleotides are TGCGCCAGCAGCATTGGGACAGGCAATCAGCCCCAGCATTTT. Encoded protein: CASSIGTGNQPQHF.

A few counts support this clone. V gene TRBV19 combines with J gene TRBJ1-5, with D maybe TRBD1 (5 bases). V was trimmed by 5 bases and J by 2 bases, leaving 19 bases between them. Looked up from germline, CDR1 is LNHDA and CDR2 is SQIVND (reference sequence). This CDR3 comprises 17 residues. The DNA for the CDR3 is TGTGCCAGTAGTCCATACGGAGGGGACTTGGGCAATCAGCCCCAGCATTTT. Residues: CASSPYGGDLGNQPQHF.

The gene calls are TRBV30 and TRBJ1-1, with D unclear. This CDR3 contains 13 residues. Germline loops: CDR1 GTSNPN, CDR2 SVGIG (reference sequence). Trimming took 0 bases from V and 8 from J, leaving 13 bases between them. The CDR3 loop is CAWSVRGTAEAFF. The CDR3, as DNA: TGTGCCTGGAGTGTACGAGGCACCGCAGAAGCTTTCTTT.

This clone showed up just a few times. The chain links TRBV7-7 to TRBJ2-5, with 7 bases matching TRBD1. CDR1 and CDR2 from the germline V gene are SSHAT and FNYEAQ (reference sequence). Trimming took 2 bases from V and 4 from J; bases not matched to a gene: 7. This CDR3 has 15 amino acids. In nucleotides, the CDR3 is TGTGCCAGCAGCTTACTTAAAACAGGGGTAGAGACCCAGTACTTC. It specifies CASSLLKTGVETQYF.

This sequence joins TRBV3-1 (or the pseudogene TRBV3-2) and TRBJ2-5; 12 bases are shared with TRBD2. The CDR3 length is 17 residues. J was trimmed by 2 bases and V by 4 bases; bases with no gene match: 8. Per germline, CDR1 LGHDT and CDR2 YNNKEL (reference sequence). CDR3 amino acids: CASSPLAGGPDQETQYF. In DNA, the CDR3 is TGTGCCAGCAGCCCCCTAGCGGGGGGGCCCGATCAAGAGACCCAGTACTTC.

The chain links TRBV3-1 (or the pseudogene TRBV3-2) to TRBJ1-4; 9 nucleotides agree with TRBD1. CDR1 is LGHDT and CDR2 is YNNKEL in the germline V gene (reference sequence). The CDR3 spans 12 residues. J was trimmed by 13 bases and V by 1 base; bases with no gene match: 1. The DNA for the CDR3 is TGTGCCAGCAGCCAAGGGGACAGGGTACTGTTTTTT. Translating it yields CASSQGDRVLFF.

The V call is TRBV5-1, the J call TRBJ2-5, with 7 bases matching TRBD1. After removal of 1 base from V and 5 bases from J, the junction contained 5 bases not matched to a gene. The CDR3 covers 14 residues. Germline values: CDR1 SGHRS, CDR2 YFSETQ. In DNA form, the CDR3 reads TGCGCCAGCAGCTTGAGGGACAGTCTCGAGACCCAGTACTTC. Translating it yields CASSLRDSLETQYF. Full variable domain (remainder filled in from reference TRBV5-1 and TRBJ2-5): KAGVTQTPRYLIKTRGQQVTLSCSPISGHRSVSWYQQTPGQGLQFLFEYFSETQRNKGNFPGRFSGRQFSNSRSEMNVSTLELGDSALYLCASSLRDSLETQYFGPGTRLLVL.

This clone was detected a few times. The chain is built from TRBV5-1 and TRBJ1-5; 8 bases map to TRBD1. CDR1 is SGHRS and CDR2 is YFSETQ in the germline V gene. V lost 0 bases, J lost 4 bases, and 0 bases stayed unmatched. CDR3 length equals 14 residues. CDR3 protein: CASSLGTGNQPQHF. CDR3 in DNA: TGCGCCAGCAGCTTGGGGACAGGGAATCAGCCCCAGCATTTT.

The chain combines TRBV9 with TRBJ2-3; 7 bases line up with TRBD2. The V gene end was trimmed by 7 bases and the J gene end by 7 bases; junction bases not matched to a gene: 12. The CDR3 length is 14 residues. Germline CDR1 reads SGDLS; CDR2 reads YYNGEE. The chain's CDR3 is CASGSSGVGNTQYF. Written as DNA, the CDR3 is TGTGCCAGCGGTTCGAGCGGGGTCGGGAATACGCAGTATTTT.

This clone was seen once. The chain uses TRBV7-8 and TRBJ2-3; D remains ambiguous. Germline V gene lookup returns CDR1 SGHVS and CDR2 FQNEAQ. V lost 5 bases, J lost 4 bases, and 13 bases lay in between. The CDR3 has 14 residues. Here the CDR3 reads CASSPEVRADTQYF. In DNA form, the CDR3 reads TGTGCCAGCAGCCCCGAGGTCCGTGCAGATACGCAGTATTTT.

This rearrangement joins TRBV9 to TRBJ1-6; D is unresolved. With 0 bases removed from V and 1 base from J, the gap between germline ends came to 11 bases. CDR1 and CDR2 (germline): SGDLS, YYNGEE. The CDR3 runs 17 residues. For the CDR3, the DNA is TGTGCCAGCAGCGTAGGACCGCAGAGGTCCTATAATTCACCCCTCCACTTT. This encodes CASSVGPQRSYNSPLHF.

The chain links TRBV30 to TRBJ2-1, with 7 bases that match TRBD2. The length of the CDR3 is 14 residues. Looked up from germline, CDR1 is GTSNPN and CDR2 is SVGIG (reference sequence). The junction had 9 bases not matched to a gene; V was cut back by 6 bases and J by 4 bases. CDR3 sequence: CACLRTRGYNEQFF. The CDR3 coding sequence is TGTGCCTGTTTACGGACTAGAGGGTACAATGAGCAGTTCTTC.

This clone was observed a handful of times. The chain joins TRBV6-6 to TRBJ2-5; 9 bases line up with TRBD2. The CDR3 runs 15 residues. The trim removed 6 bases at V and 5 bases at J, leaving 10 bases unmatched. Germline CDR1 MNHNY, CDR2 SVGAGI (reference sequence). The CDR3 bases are TGTGCCAGCAGCCTCAGACTAGCGGTCGGGGAGACCCAGTACTTC. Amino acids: CASSLRLAVGETQYF.

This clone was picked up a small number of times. CDR3 amino acids: CASSFHSSSYNEQFF. CDR3 in DNA: TGTGCCAGCAGCTTCCACAGTAGCTCCTACAATGAGCAGTTCTTC. This rearrangement joins TRBV7-2 to TRBJ2-1; D uncertain. Trimming left V 3 bases short and J 0 bases short, with 9 bases between. This CDR3 spans 15 amino acids. From germline, CDR1 is SGHTA and CDR2 FQGNSA.

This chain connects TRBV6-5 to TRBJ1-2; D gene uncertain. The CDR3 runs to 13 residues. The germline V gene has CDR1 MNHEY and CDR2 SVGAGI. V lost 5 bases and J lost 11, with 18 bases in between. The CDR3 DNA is TGTGCCAGCAGTATGACACCTCCGGGAGGGTACACCTTC. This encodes CASSMTPPGGYTF.

The CDR3 region is CASSFAGGSTDTQYF. CDR3 sequence (DNA): TGTGCCAGCTCATTCGCAGGGGGCTCAACAGATACGCAGTATTTT. The V and J genes are TRBV18 and TRBJ2-3, with 8 bases aligning to TRBD1. Trimming removed 5 bases from V and 3 bases from J; junction bases left unmatched: 7. Germline V gives CDR1 KGHSH, CDR2 LQKENI. The CDR3 sequence is 15 residues long.

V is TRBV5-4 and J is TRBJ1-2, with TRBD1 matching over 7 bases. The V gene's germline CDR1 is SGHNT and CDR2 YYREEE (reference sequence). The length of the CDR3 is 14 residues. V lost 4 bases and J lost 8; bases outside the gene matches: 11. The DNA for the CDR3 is TGTGCCAGCAGCCCCTGGGAACAGGGGAAGGGCTACACCTTC. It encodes CASSPWEQGKGYTF.

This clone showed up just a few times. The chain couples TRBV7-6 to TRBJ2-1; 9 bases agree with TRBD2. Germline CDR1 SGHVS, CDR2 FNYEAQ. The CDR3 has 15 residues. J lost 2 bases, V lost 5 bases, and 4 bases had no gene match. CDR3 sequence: CASSRAGGPYNEQFF. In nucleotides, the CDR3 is TGTGCCAGCAGCCGAGCGGGGGGCCCCTACAATGAGCAGTTCTTC.